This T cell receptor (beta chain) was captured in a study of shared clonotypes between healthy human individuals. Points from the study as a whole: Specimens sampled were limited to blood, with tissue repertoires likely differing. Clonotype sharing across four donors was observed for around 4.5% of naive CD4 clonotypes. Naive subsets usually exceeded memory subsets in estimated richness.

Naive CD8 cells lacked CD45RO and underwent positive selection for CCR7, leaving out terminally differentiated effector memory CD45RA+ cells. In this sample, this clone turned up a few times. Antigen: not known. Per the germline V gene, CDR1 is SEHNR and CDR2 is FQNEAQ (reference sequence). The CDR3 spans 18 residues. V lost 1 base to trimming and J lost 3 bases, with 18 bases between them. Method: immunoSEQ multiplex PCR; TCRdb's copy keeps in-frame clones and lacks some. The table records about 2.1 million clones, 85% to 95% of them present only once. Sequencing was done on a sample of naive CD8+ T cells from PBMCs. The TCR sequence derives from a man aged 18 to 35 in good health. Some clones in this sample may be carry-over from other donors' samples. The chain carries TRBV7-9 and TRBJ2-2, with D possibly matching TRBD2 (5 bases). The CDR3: CASSLERQWGVDTGELFF. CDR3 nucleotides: TGTGCCAGCAGCTTAGAACGTCAGTGGGGAGTGGACACCGGGGAGCTGTTTTTT.